This entry is about one T cell receptor beta chain. This specimen belongs to a study of blood T cell repertoires in COVID-19. Study details: Specimens from acute and convalescent COVID-19 originated in the United States, Italy and Spain.

V lost 6 bases to trimming and J lost 4 bases; unmatched junction nucleotides: 6. Germline CDR1 is MDHEN and CDR2 is SYDVKM. The CDR3 consists of 15 residues. Here immunoSEQ multiplex PCR was the method, and the copy in TCRdb shows in-frame clones only, minus some. Here the sample spans some 70,000 clones, 91% being singletons. The sequence was obtained from a man aged 35 to 55 with COVID-19, enrolled during active disease. Sequencing used peripheral blood. This sequence joins TRBV28 and TRBJ1-2; 12 bases match TRBD1. The CDR3 coding sequence is TGTGCCAGCAGCTACGGGACAGGGGGCGGCTATGGCTACACCTTC. Translated: CASSYGTGGGYGYTF.